The 22 T cell receptor beta chains given below trace back to one sample, sequenced in a study of CD8 T cells in Susac syndrome. RNA was extracted with the RNeasy kit, and a quantity of about 0.45 to 1 ug was reverse transcribed using random hexamers. TCRdb passed the immunoSEQ multiplex PCR reads through MiXCR, listing each CDR3 protein once. The sample records approximately 150,000 distinct CDR3 sequences, around 94% being singletons. Sequencing was performed on CD4+ T cells from PBMCs. The receptors originated from a human donor in good health.

This chain uses TRBV18 with TRBJ1-3, with D possibly being TRBD1 (5 bases). Trimming stripped 3 bases from V and 4 bases from J, with 16 bases between. Germline CDR1 KGHSH, CDR2 LQKENI. This CDR3 comprises 16 residues. CDR3: CASSPSTALGGNTIYF. The CDR3, as DNA: TGTGCCAGCTCACCCTCGACAGCTTTGGGAGGAAACACCATATATTTT.

This chain links TRBV5-1 with TRBJ1-1; tentative D call: TRBD1 (6 bases). The CDR3 has 14 amino acids. Germline values: CDR1 SGHRS, CDR2 YFSETQ. The V end was cut by 2 bases, the J end by 8 bases, with 16 bases between. The CDR3 loop is CASSFSGVQAEAFF. CDR3 nucleotides: TGCGCCAGCAGCTTTTCAGGGGTTCAGGCGGAAGCTTTCTTT.

The chain employs TRBV3-1 and TRBJ2-3; 9 positions match TRBD2. This CDR3 is built from 16 residues. V dropped 0 bases and J dropped 3; count of bases not matched to a gene: 4. Looked up from germline, CDR1 is LGHDT and CDR2 is YNNKEL (reference sequence). The CDR3 DNA sequence: TGTGCCAGCAGCCAAGATCCCAGCGGGAGGACAGATACGCAGTATTTT. It codes for CASSQDPSGRTDTQYF.

The gene calls are TRBV24-1 and TRBJ2-5; the match to TRBD2 covers 9 bases. V lost 4 bases, J lost 2 bases, and 19 bases stayed unmatched. This CDR3 has 20 amino acids. The germline V gene has CDR1 KGHDR and CDR2 SFDVKD. The CDR3 nucleotides read TGTGCCACCAGTGACCCCAGGGGGTCGTTTGCCACTAGCGGGCAAGAGACCCAGTACTTC. The encoded protein is CATSDPRGSFATSGQETQYF.

The rearrangement links TRBV27 to TRBJ2-4; 7 bases match TRBD1. With 6 bases clipped from V and 1 base from J, the junction kept 6 bases outside the gene matches. This CDR3 contains 15 residues. Germline CDR1 and CDR2: MNHEY and SMNVEV (reference sequence). The CDR3 loop reads CASSRDREAKNIQYF. CDR3 DNA: TGTGCCAGCAGCCGAGACAGGGAGGCCAAAAACATTCAGTACTTC.

This chain joins TRBV3-1 and TRBJ1-2; 9 bases align to TRBD1. CDR1 LGHDT and CDR2 YNNKEL come from the germline V gene (reference sequence). This CDR3 has 15 amino acids. With V trimmed by 3 bases and J by 0 bases, 2 bases remained unmatched. CDR3 sequence (DNA): TGTGCCAGCAGCCACCGGGACAGGGCTAACTATGGCTACACCTTC. Protein product: CASSHRDRANYGYTF.

The chain links TRBV18 to TRBJ2-7, with D perhaps TRBD2 (5 bases). Germline V gene sequence: CDR1 KGHSH, CDR2 LQKENI. The CDR3 consists of 15 residues. V dropped 3 bases and J dropped 0 bases, with 12 bases sitting between them. The DNA for the CDR3 is TGTGCCAGCTCACCCGGGGTCGGTAACTCCTACGAGCAGTACTTC. Protein: CASSPGVGNSYEQYF.

The chain joins TRBV7-8 to TRBJ2-3, with D tentatively TRBD1 (5 bases). The V gene's germline CDR1 is SGHVS and CDR2 FQNEAQ. This CDR3 spans 14 amino acids. V lost 4 bases and J lost 2, with 10 bases in between. CDR3 residues: CASSSGWITDTQYF. The CDR3 DNA is TGTGCCAGCAGCTCAGGGTGGATCACAGATACGCAGTATTTT.

The genes are TRBV12-3 or TRBV12-4 and TRBJ1-2, with D uncertain. V was trimmed by 6 bases and J by 4 bases, leaving 9 bases between them. The CDR3 sequence is 12 residues long. The CDR3 spells CASRRGAYGYTF. The CDR3, as DNA: TGTGCCAGCAGGCGGGGTGCCTATGGCTACACCTTC.

This chain joins TRBV15 and TRBJ1-5; D gene unclear. CDR3 length equals 14 residues. Trimming took 5 bases from V and 1 from J, leaving 9 bases between them. Per germline, CDR1 LNHNV and CDR2 YYDKDF (reference sequence). CDR3 coding DNA: TGTGCCACCAGCGGGCCAGAGAGCAATCAGCCCCAGCATTTT. This gives the protein CATSGPESNQPQHF.

The rearrangement joins TRBV2 to TRBJ1-1; weak D call: TRBD1 (6 bases). Between the trimmed V and J ends, which lost 8 bases and 11 bases, there was a span of 15 bases. Germline values: CDR1 SNHLY, CDR2 FYNNEI. The CDR3 runs 11 residues. The CDR3 is CASGRTANAFF. The DNA of the CDR3 is TGTGCCAGCGGAAGGACAGCCAACGCTTTCTTT.

The chain links TRBV19 to TRBJ2-7, with 10 bases matching TRBD2. The CDR3 spans 14 residues. V dropped 5 bases and J dropped 6; count of bases not matched to a gene: 7. Germline CDR1 is LNHDA and CDR2 is SQIVND (reference sequence). The CDR3 DNA is TGTGCCAGTAGTGCCCTAGCGGGAGATGCCGAGCAGTACTTC. Translating gives CASSALAGDAEQYF.

The genes are TRBV7-9 and TRBJ2-1; possibly TRBD2 for D (6 bases). The CDR3 is 15 residues long. Trimming removed 5 bases from V and 6 bases from J, with 17 bases in between. Germline V gives CDR1 SEHNR, CDR2 FQNEAQ (reference sequence). The CDR3 region has the DNA TGTGCCAGCAGCCGCGGGGCTAGCCTCCTCAATGAGCAGTTCTTC. It codes for CASSRGASLLNEQFF.

This chain uses TRBV6-5 with TRBJ2-7; D is perhaps TRBD2 (6 bases). CDR3 length: 15 amino acids. Looked up from germline, CDR1 is MNHEY and CDR2 is SVGAGI. The germline V and J ends were trimmed by 6 bases and 2 bases, with 17 bases remaining between them. The CDR3 here is CASRLRGGIAYEQYF. The CDR3, as DNA: TGTGCCAGCAGACTCCGTGGGGGGATCGCCTACGAGCAGTACTTC.

The J gene is TRBJ2-3, the V gene TRBV15, with D possibly matching TRBD2 (5 bases). The germline V and J ends were trimmed by 8 bases and 2 bases, with 14 bases remaining between them. The CDR3 is made up of 14 amino acids. Germline CDR1 LNHNV, CDR2 YYDKDF (reference sequence). The CDR3 DNA sequence: TGTGCCACCCATCCCGGACTGAACACAGATACGCAGTATTTT. Encoded protein: CATHPGLNTDTQYF.

This clonotype was seen just once. Written as DNA, the CDR3 is TGTGCCAGCAGCTCCCCAGGGGCCCCTTCGCCTGGGGCCAACGTCCTGACTTTC. This gives the protein CASSSPGAPSPGANVLTF. This chain connects TRBV7-9 to TRBJ2-6; D might be TRBD1 (6 bases). In germline, CDR1 is SEHNR, CDR2 FQNEAQ (reference sequence). V was trimmed by 4 bases and J by 2 bases, leaving 18 bases between them. This CDR3 is built from 18 residues.

This chain connects TRBV18 to TRBJ2-3; D may correspond to TRBD1 or TRBD2 (5 bases each). The germline V and J ends were trimmed by 6 bases and 4 bases, with 17 bases remaining between them. Looked up from germline, CDR1 is KGHSH and CDR2 is LQKENI. The CDR3 is 15 residues long. In DNA form, the CDR3 reads TGTGCCAGCTCTAGCAGTGGGGGATCAGCAGATACGCAGTATTTT. It encodes CASSSSGGSADTQYF.

The chain is built from TRBV18 and TRBJ1-1, with a weak D call TRBD1 (6 bases). CDR1 and CDR2 from the germline V gene are KGHSH and LQKENI. The CDR3 covers 14 residues. V was trimmed by 6 bases and J by 6 bases, leaving 17 bases between them. CDR3 sequence (DNA): TGTGCCAGCTCCGGCCCGGGGGGGGCCCCTGAAGCTTTCTTT. Translation gives CASSGPGGAPEAFF.

The gene calls are TRBV20-1 and TRBJ1-5, with 7 nucleotides matching TRBD1. The V segment lost 1 base and the J segment 1 base; nucleotides outside the gene matches: 10. This CDR3 is 17 amino acids long. Germline CDR1 DFQATT, CDR2 SNEGSKA (reference sequence). The CDR3 reads CSARAGKGGGSNQPQHF. CDR3 bases: TGCAGTGCTAGAGCCGGGAAAGGAGGGGGCAGCAATCAGCCCCAGCATTTT.

The chain is built from TRBV20-1 and TRBJ2-1; possible D gene TRBD1, 6 bases. Trimming pared 5 bases from V and 0 bases from J, leaving 17 bases between. Per germline, CDR1 DFQATT and CDR2 SNEGSKA (reference sequence). This CDR3 is built from 16 residues. The CDR3 region has the DNA TGCAGTGCTCTAACAGGGCTATTGAGCTCCTACAATGAGCAGTTCTTC. This translates into CSALTGLLSSYNEQFF.

V and J are TRBV2 and TRBJ2-1; 10 bases are a match to TRBD2. The length of the CDR3 is 15 residues. Germline V gene data show CDR1 as SNHLY and CDR2 as FYNNEI. V shed 4 bases and J 7 bases; nucleotides not matched to a gene: 7. CDR3 bases: TGTGCCAGCAGTGGCCTGGGACTAGCGTCGAATGAGCAGTTCTTC. It translates to CASSGLGLASNEQFF.

The CDR3, as DNA: TGTGCCAGCAGCCGCCGGGACAGAGACTACGAGCAGTACTTC. This gives the protein CASSRRDRDYEQYF. The chain is built from TRBV4-2 and TRBJ2-7, with TRBD1 identical over 7 bases. In germline, CDR1 is LGHNA, CDR2 YNFKEQ. This CDR3 comprises 14 residues. With 4 bases clipped from V and 3 bases from J, the junction kept 6 bases outside the gene matches.